This passage covers 9 T cell receptor beta chains from one sample sequenced in a study of lymphopenia after photon versus proton radiotherapy. Using immunoSEQ multiplex PCR, the repertoire was profiled, and TCRdb retains in-frame clones only, with some absent. The sample has about 49,000 clones, 65% to 85% seen once. The source was peripheral blood, collected from a patient treated with photon-based radiotherapy. Receptor source: a man aged 50 to 59 with gastric cancer.

The chain links TRBV11-2 to TRBJ2-2; TRBD2 matches at 13 bases. Germline V lookup: CDR1 SGHAT, CDR2 FQNNGV. The CDR3 contains 17 residues. V lost 5 bases and J lost 4; bases outside the gene matches: 7. CDR3 sequence (DNA): TGTGCCAGCAGCCGGACTAGCGGGAGAGCGCCCACCGGGGAGCTGTTTTTT. Translation gives CASSRTSGRAPTGELFF.

This clone has just a few counts. The chain has TRBV7-2 and TRBJ1-2; 9 nucleotides agree with TRBD1. Trimming removed 5 bases from V and 4 bases from J; junction bases left unmatched: 14. This CDR3 contains 17 residues. Germline V gene sequence: CDR1 SGHTA, CDR2 FQGNSA. DNA of the CDR3: TGTGCCAGCAGCCCCGCCCCCTACAGGGGGCGAAGCTATGGCTACACCTTC. It codes for CASSPAPYRGRSYGYTF.

V usage is TRBV7-8 and J usage is TRBJ1-1, with D perhaps TRBD1 (6 bases). V dropped 5 bases and J dropped 4 bases, with 17 bases sitting between them. The CDR3 extends over 15 amino acids. The germline gives CDR1 SGHVS, CDR2 FQNEAQ. CDR3 amino acids: CASSPDQGRGTEAFF. DNA of the CDR3: TGTGCCAGCAGCCCCGATCAGGGGCGAGGCACTGAAGCTTTCTTT. Based on the CDR3 plus reference TRBV7-8 and TRBJ1-1, the full variable domain is GAGVSQSPRYKVAKRGQDVALRCDPISGHVSLFWYQQALGQGPEFLTYFQNEAQLDKSGLPSDRFFAERPEGSVSTLKIQRTQQEDSAVYLCASSPDQGRGTEAFFGQGTRLTVV.

This chain links TRBV28 with TRBJ2-5; D call uncertain. CDR1 and CDR2 (germline): MDHEN, SYDVKM. Trimming pared 7 bases from V and 5 bases from J, leaving 14 bases between. The CDR3 totals 13 residues. CDR3 DNA: TGTGCCAGCACCCTCTTGGGGATGGAGACCCAGTACTTC. Translated: CASTLLGMETQYF.

The J gene is TRBJ2-3, the V gene TRBV6-5; D is perhaps TRBD2 (5 bases). Germline CDR1 reads MNHEY; CDR2 reads SVGAGI. The germline V and J ends were trimmed by 2 bases and 11 bases, with 14 bases remaining between them. The CDR3 length is 13 residues. CDR3 protein: CASSYGKDAGQYF. The CDR3 DNA sequence: TGTGCCAGCAGTTACGGGAAGGACGCGGGGCAGTATTTT.

V usage is TRBV28 and J usage is TRBJ1-2; 8 nucleotides line up with TRBD1. CDR3 length: 14 residues. The V and J ends lost 4 bases and 2 bases, in that order; junction bases with no gene match: 3. The germline CDR1 and CDR2 sequences are MDHEN and SYDVKM. The CDR3 sequence: CASSYGQGNYGYTF. The CDR3 nucleotides read TGTGCCAGCAGTTACGGACAGGGAAACTATGGCTACACCTTC.

This clone was seen only once. This chain uses TRBV7-3 with TRBJ2-1, with D possibly being TRBD1 (6 bases). This CDR3 has 16 amino acids. Germline V CDR1 and CDR2: SGHTA, FQGTGA. V was clipped by 4 bases and J by 2 bases, with 15 bases between them. The CDR3 nucleotides are TGTGCCAGCAGCTCCACGACAGGAGCCCCCTACAATGAGCAGTTCTTC. Protein sequence: CASSSTTGAPYNEQFF.

The chain uses TRBV12-5 and TRBJ1-1, with TRBD1 matching over 8 bases. The CDR3 consists of 14 residues. V trimming: 0 bases; J trimming: 6 bases; junction bases outside the gene matches: 3. Germline V lookup: CDR1 LGHNT, CDR2 FRNRAP. CDR3 protein: CASGLVAGGAEAFF. The CDR3 DNA is TGTGCTAGTGGTTTGGTGGCAGGGGGCGCTGAAGCTTTCTTT.

V is TRBV10-3 and J is TRBJ1-2; D unclear. V lost 8 bases and J 3 bases, leaving 13 bases between the germline ends. The CDR3 consists of 13 residues. CDR1 is ENHRY, CDR2 SYGVKD, per germline. CDR3 nucleotides: TGTGCCATCGCGGGTGACATGGACTATGGCTACACCTTC. Amino acids: CAIAGDMDYGYTF.